This T cell receptor (beta chain) was identified in a study of T-cell reconstitution after alpha-beta-depleted transplantation in children. Overall study results and limits: A year post-transplant, T-cell counts and diversity derived mostly from newly produced T cells.

There are many counts of this clonotype. Antigen specificity is unknown. This sample's TCRbeta library carried unique molecular identifier barcodes. One entry per CDR3 protein results from TCRdb running MiXCR on the PCR reads. The profile shows fewer than 700,000 distinct CDR3 sequences, approximately 12% of them singletons. The CDR3 loop spans 18 amino acids. Germline CDR1 reads LGHDT; CDR2 reads YNNKEL (reference sequence). Trimming at V came to 0 bases and at J to 3 bases, leaving 9 bases not matched to a gene. The chain couples TRBV3-1 to TRBJ2-2; 8 nucleotides align to TRBD1. This TCR derives from a male patient younger than 18 who had a stem cell transplant for acute myeloid leukemia, so the T cells may come from the graft donor. The specimen was PBMCs, mostly from graft donor cells, collected 360 days after TCRalphabeta/CD19-depleted stem cell transplant. The CDR3 DNA follows: TGTGCCAGCAGCCAAGAGGCAGGGGGCGTAGGGTACACCGGGGAGCTGTTTTTT. It translates to CASSQEAGGVGYTGELFF.